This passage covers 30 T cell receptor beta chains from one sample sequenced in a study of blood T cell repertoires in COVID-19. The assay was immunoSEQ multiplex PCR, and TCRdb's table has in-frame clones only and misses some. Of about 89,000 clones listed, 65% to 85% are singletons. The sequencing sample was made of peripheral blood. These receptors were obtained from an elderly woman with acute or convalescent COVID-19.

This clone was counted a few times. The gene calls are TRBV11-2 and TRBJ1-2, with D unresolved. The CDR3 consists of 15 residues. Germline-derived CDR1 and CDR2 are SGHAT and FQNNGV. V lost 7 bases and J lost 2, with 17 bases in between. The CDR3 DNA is TGTGCCAGCACCTCCTCCAGGCAGCCGAACTATGGCTACACCTTC. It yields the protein CASTSSRQPNYGYTF. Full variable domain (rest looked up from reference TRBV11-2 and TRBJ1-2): EAGVAQSPRYKIIEKRQSVAFWCNPISGHATLYWYQQILGQGPKLLIQFQNNGVVDDSQLPKDRFSAERLKGVDSTLKIQPAKLEDSAVYLCASTSSRQPNYGYTFGSGTRLTVV.

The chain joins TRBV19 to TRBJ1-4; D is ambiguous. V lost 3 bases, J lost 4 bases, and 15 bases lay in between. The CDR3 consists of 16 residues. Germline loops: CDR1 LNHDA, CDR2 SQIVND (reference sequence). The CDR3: CASSISLRRGNEKLFF. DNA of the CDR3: TGTGCCAGTAGTATCTCTCTCCGCCGGGGTAATGAAAAACTGTTTTTT.

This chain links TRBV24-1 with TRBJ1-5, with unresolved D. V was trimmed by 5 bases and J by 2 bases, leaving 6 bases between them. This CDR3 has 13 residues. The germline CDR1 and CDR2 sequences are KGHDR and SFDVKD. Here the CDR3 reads CATSGQGNQPQHF. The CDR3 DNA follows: TGTGCCACCAGTGGGCAGGGCAATCAGCCCCAGCATTTT.

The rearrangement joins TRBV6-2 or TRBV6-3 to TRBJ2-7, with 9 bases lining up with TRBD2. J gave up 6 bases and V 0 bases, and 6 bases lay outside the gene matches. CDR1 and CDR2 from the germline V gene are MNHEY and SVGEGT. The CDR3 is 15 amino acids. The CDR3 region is CASSYSPSGGLEQYF. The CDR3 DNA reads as TGTGCCAGCAGTTACTCTCCCAGCGGGGGGCTCGAGCAGTACTTC.

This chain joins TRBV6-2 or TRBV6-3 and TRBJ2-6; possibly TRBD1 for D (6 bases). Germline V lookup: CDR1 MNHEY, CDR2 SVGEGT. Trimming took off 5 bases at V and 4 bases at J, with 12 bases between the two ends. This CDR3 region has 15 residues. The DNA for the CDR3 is TGTGCCAGCAGTCTTCTCCAGGGGGGGGCCAACGTCCTGACTTTC. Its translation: CASSLLQGGANVLTF.

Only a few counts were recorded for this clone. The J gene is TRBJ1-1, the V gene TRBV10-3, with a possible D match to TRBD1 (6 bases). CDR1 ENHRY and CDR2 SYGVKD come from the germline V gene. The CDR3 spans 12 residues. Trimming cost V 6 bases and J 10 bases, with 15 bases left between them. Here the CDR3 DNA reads TGTGCCATCAGGGCGACAGAAGGGGGAGCTTTCTTT. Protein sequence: CAIRATEGGAFF.

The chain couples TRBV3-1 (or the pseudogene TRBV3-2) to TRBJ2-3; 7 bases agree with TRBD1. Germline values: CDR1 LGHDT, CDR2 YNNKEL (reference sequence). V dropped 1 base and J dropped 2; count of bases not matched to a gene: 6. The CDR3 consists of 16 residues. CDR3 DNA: TGTGCCAGCAGCCAAGGCAAGGGGGCGGCCACAGATACGCAGTATTTT. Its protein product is CASSQGKGAATDTQYF.

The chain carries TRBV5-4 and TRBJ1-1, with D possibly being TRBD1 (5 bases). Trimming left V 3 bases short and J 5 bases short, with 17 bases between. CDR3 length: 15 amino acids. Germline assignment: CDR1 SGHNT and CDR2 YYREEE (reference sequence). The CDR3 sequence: CASSWEAGIRTEAFF. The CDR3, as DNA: TGTGCCAGCAGCTGGGAGGCAGGGATAAGGACTGAAGCTTTCTTT.

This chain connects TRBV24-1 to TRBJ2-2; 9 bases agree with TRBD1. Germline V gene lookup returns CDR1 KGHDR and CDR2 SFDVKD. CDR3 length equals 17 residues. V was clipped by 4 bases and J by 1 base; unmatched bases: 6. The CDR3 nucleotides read TGTGCCACCAGTGACTATCCGGGACAGGGGAACACCGGGGAGCTGTTTTTT. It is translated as CATSDYPGQGNTGELFF.

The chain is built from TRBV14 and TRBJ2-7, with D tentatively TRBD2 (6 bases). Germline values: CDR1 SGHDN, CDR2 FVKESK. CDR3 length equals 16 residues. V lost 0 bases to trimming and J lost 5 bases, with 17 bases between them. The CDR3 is CASSQDWDSVVDEQYF. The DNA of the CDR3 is TGTGCCAGCAGCCAAGATTGGGACTCGGTCGTCGACGAGCAGTACTTC. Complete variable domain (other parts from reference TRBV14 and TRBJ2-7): EAGVTQFPSHSVIEKGQTVTLRCDPISGHDNLYWYRRVMGKEIKFLLHFVKESKQDESGMPNNRFLAERTGGTYSTLKVQPAELEDSGVYFCASSQDWDSVVDEQYFGPGTRLTVT.

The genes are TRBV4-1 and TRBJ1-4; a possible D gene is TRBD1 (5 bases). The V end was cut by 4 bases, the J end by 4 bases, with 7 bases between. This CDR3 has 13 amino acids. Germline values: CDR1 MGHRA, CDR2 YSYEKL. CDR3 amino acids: CASSRQLNEKLFF. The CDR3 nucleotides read TGCGCCAGCAGCCGACAGCTTAATGAAAAACTGTTTTTT.

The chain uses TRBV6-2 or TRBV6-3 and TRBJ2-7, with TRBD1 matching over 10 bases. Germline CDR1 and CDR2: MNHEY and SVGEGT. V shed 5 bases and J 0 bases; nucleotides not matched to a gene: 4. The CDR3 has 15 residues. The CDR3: CASSRGQGTSYEQYF. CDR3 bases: TGTGCCAGCAGTCGGGGACAGGGGACCTCCTACGAGCAGTACTTC.

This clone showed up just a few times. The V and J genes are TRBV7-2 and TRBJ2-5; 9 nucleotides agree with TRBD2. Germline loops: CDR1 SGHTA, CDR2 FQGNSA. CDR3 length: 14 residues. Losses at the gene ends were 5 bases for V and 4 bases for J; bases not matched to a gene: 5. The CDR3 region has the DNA TGTGCCAGCAGCCTGACGACTAGCGGAGAGACCCAGTACTTC. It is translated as CASSLTTSGETQYF.

The DNA of the CDR3 is TGTGCCAGTAGTATAAAGGGCGGGGGTCAAGGTCAGCCCCAGCATTTT. Protein product: CASSIKGGGQGQPQHF. This chain uses TRBV19 with TRBJ1-5; D is perhaps TRBD1 (5 bases). The CDR3 has 16 residues. Germline V lookup: CDR1 LNHDA, CDR2 SQIVND (reference sequence). With 2 bases removed from V and 6 bases from J, the gap between germline ends came to 17 bases.

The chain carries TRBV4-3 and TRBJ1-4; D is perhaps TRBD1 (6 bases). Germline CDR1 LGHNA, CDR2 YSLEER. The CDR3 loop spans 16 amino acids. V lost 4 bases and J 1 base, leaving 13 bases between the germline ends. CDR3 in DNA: TGCGCCAGCAGCCGCTCAGGGGAAGGAACTAATGAAAAACTGTTTTTT. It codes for CASSRSGEGTNEKLFF.

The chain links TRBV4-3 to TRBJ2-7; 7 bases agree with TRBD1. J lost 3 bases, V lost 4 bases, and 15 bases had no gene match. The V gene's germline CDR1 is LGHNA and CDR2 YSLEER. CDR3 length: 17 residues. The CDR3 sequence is CASSPESGTAGGYEQYV. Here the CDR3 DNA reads TGCGCCAGCAGCCCCGAATCCGGGACAGCTGGGGGCTACGAGCAGTACGTC.

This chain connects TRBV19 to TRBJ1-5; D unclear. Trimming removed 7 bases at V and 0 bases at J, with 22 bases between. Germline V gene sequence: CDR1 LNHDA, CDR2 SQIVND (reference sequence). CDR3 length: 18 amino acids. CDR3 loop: CASTPMGGRTYSNQPQHF. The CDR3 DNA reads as TGTGCCAGTACCCCTATGGGTGGTAGGACTTATAGCAATCAGCCCCAGCATTTT. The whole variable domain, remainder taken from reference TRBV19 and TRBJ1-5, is DGGITQSPKYLFRKEGQNVTLSCEQNLNHDAMYWYRQDPGQGLRLIYYSQIVNDFQKGDIAEGYSVSREKKESFPLTVTSAQKNPTAFYLCASTPMGGRTYSNQPQHFGDGTRLSIL.

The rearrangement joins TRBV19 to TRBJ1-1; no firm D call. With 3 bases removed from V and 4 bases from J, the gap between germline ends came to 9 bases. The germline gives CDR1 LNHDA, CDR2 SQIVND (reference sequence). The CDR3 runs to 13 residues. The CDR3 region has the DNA TGTGCCAGTAGTATGACGACGGGCACTGAAGCTTTCTTT. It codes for CASSMTTGTEAFF.

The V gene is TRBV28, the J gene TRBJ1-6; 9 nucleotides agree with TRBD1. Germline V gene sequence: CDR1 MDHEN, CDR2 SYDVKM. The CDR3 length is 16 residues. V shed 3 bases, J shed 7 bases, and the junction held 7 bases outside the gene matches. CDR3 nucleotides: TGTGCCAGCAGTTTGGGGGGGACAGGGAGGAATTCACCCCTCCACTTT. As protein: CASSLGGTGRNSPLHF.

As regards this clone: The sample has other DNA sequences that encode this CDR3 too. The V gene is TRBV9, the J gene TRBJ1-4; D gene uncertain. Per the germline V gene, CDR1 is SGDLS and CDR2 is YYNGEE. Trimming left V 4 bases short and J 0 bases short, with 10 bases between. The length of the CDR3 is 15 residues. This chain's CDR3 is CASSLQPATNEKLFF. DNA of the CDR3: TGTGCCAGCAGCCTACAGCCTGCAACTAATGAAAAACTGTTTTTT.

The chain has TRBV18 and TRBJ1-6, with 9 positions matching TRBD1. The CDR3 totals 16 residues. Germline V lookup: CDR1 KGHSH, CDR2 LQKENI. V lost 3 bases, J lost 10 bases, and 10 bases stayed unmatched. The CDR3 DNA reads TGTGCCAGCTCACCTAGGCAACAGGGGGCAGGGTCACCCCTCCACTTT. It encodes CASSPRQQGAGSPLHF.

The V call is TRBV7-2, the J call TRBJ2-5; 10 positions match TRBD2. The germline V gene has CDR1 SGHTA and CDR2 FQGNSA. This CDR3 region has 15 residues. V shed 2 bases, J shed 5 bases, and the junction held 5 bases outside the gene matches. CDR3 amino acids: CASSLKAGGPETQYF. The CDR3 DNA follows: TGTGCCAGCAGCTTAAAAGCGGGGGGGCCGGAGACCCAGTACTTC.

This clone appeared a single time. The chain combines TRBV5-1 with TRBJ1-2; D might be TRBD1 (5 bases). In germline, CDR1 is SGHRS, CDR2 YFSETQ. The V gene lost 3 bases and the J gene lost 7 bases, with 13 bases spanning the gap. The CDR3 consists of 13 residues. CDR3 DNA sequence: TGCGCCAGCAGCTGGGGGGGTAATGGTGGCTACACCTTC. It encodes CASSWGGNGGYTF.

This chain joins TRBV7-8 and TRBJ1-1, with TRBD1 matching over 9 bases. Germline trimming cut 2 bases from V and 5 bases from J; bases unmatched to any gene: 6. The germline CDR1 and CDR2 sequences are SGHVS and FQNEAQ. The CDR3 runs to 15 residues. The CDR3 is CASSLRQGVGTEAFF. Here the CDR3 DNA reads TGTGCCAGCAGCTTACGACAGGGGGTGGGAACTGAAGCTTTCTTT.

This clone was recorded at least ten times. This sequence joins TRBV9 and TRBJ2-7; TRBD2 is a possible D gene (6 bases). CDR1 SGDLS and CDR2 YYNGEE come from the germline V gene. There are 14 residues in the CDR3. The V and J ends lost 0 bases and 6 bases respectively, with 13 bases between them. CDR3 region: CASSVVGSGGEQYF. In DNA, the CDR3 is TGTGCCAGCAGCGTAGTAGGTTCCGGGGGCGAGCAGTACTTC.

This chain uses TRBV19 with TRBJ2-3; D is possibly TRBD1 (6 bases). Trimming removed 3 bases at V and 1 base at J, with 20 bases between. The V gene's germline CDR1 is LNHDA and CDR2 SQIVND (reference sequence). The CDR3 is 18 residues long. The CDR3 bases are TGTGCCAGTAGTATGGGGTCAGGTCTGGGGGCTGGCACAGATACGCAGTATTTT. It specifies CASSMGSGLGAGTDTQYF.

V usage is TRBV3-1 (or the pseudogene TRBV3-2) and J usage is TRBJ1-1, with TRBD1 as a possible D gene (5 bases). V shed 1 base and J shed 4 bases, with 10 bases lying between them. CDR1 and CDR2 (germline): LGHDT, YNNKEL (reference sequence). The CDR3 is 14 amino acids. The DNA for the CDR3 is TGTGCCAGCAGCCAAGGGGTAAGGGGCACTGAAGCTTTCTTT. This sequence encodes CASSQGVRGTEAFF.

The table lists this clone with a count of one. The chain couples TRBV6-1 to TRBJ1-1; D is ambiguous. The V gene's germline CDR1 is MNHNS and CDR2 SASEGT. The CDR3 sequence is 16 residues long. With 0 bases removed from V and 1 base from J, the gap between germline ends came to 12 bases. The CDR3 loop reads CASSEATVLGNTEAFF. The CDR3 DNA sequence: TGTGCCAGCAGTGAAGCCACAGTGCTGGGGAACACTGAAGCTTTCTTT.

CDR3 protein: CASSLQAPSSGNTIYF. The CDR3 DNA reads TGTGCCAGCAGCCTACAGGCCCCCAGCTCTGGAAACACCATATATTTT. The chain combines TRBV6-2 or TRBV6-3 with TRBJ1-3, with a weak D call TRBD1 (5 bases). This CDR3 is built from 16 residues. The ends were cut back, 6 bases at V and 0 bases at J, with 15 bases in the middle. In germline, CDR1 is MNHEY, CDR2 SVGEGT.

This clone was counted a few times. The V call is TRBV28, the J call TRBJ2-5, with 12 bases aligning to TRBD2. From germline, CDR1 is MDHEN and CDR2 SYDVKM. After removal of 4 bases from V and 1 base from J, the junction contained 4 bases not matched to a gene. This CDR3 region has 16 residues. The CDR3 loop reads CASSSSGGAFQETQYF. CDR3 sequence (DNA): TGTGCCAGCAGTTCTAGCGGGGGGGCATTCCAAGAGACCCAGTACTTC.